A single sample gave rise to the 7 T cell receptor beta chains below, sequenced in a study of T-cell memory formation after mild COVID-19. TCRdb re-called the 5' RACE reads with MiXCR, one entry per CDR3 protein. The table has 380,000 or so distinct CDR3 sequences, over 13% seen once. Sequenced: PBMCs or a T cell subset sorted from them (not recorded which). These receptors came from a man younger than 35 who had mild COVID-19 (a few samples of this study predate the infection). Cell type and time point are not known.

This rearrangement joins TRBV27 to TRBJ2-1; TRBD1 might be the D (6 bases). The CDR3 spans 16 residues. The germline V gene has CDR1 MNHEY and CDR2 SMNVEV (reference sequence). V was shortened by 0 bases and J by 14 bases, with 23 bases between the two germline ends. CDR3 DNA: TGTGCCAGCAGTTTATCGACCTTGACTGTGGGGGCAGTAAAGTTCTTC. Translation: CASSLSTLTVGAVKFF.

The chain uses TRBV20-1 and TRBJ2-2, with D perhaps TRBD2 (5 bases). V was cut by 7 bases and J by 1 base, with 13 bases left in between. Germline V CDR1 and CDR2: DFQATT, SNEGSKA (reference sequence). There are 14 residues in the CDR3. CDR3 DNA: TGCAGTGTCCCTGACGGACTGAACACCGGGGAGCTGTTTTTT. Protein: CSVPDGLNTGELFF.

This clonotype was seen a handful of times. The chain carries TRBV7-2 and TRBJ2-3; D gene unclear. This CDR3 spans 14 amino acids. The V and J ends lost 1 base and 4 bases respectively, with 9 bases between them. Germline CDR1 and CDR2: SGHTA and FQGNSA. This chain's CDR3 is CASSLGRAPDTQYF. In nucleotides, the CDR3 is TGTGCCAGCAGCTTAGGAAGGGCCCCAGATACGCAGTATTTT.

This clonotype occurred a few times. This chain connects TRBV4-1 to TRBJ2-7, with 7 bases aligning to TRBD1. CDR1 and CDR2 (germline): MGHRA, YSYEKL. The CDR3 sequence is 14 residues long. The V gene end was trimmed by 4 bases and the J gene end by 3 bases; junction bases not matched to a gene: 6. The CDR3, as DNA: TGCGCCAGCAGCCCCTCGACAGGGATCTACGAGCAGTACGTC. The encoded protein is CASSPSTGIYEQYV.

This clonotype came up a few times. This sequence joins TRBV4-2 and TRBJ2-3, with a weak D call TRBD2 (5 bases). Germline assignment: CDR1 LGHNA and CDR2 YNFKEQ. The CDR3 runs 15 residues. Between the trimmed V and J ends, which lost 0 bases and 3 bases, there was a span of 10 bases. The CDR3 DNA is TGTGCCAGCAGCCAAGACGAGGGCAAGACAGATACGCAGTATTTT. Amino acid sequence: CASSQDEGKTDTQYF.

The genes are TRBV18 and TRBJ1-3; D unresolved. V was pared by 2 bases and J by 0 bases, with 5 bases between. Germline loops: CDR1 KGHSH, CDR2 LQKENI. This CDR3 has 14 residues. The CDR3 sequence: CASSPAVSGNTIYF. Written as DNA, the CDR3 is TGTGCCAGCTCACCAGCGGTCTCTGGAAACACCATATATTTT.

This clonotype has just a few counts. The rearrangement links TRBV20-1 to TRBJ1-5; maybe TRBD1 (6 bases). V was clipped by 5 bases and J by 4 bases, with 15 bases between them. CDR1 is DFQATT and CDR2 is SNEGSKA in the germline V gene (reference sequence). This CDR3 has 14 residues. The CDR3 sequence is CSAPHRDTNQPQHF. In nucleotides, the CDR3 is TGCAGTGCTCCACACCGGGACACTAATCAGCCCCAGCATTTT.